These 26 T cell receptor beta chains were sequenced from one sample in a study of tumor and adjacent non-tumor tissue in lung cancer. Three rounds of nested PCR, following a modified ARM-PCR protocol, produced the TCRbeta library. TCRdb recomputed calls from the multiplex PCR reads with MiXCR, one row per CDR3 protein. The top ten hold 23% of the sample, which has 40,000 to 55,000 distinct CDR3 sequences, 74% seen once. No cell sorting was done before RNA was extracted from the tissue. More than 3 cm separated this lung sample from the edge of the tumor. Sequenced material: distant non-tumor lung tissue. These receptors were obtained from a woman aged 55-69 years with non-small cell lung cancer.

Turning to this clonotype: Because the CDR3 is missing its conserved closing phenylalanine or tryptophan, this is likely a read error. This chain joins TRBV11-1 and TRBJ2-7; 9 nucleotides match TRBD1. Germline values: CDR1 SGHAT, CDR2 FQDESV (reference sequence). CDR3 length equals 16 residues. Trimming cost V 1 base and J 1 base; bases outside gene matches: 5. This CDR3 reads CASSLVGQGGSYEQYL. Written as DNA, the CDR3 is TGTGCCAGCAGCTTAGTGGGACAGGGAGGGTCCTACGAGCAGTACTTA.

About this clonotype itself: At one end the junction does not follow the germline gene, possibly because of a read error. The genes are TRBV11-2 and TRBJ1-6, with TRBD1 matching over 9 bases. CDR3 length: 17 amino acids. The germline V gene has CDR1 SGHAT and CDR2 FQNNGV. The CDR3 sequence is CASADFANRGLSSPLHF. CDR3 nucleotides: TGCGCCAGCGCTGACTTTGCGAACAGGGGGCTGAGCTCTCCCCTCCACTTT.

In its sample, this clonotype is medium-sized. This chain links TRBV4-3 with TRBJ2-1; no clear D gene. Germline V CDR1 and CDR2: LGHNA, YSLEER. The CDR3 runs to 16 residues. V lost 5 bases, J lost 0 bases, and 14 bases lay in between. CDR3: CASSKGPISSYNEQFF. The CDR3 DNA follows: TGCGCCAGCAGCAAAGGTCCCATCAGCTCCTACAATGAGCAGTTCTTC.

As to this clonotype: It may be a read error: a sequence one base away is much more abundant. The chain is built from TRBV7-9 and TRBJ2-3, with TRBD1 matching 7 bases. The CDR3 totals 16 residues. From germline, CDR1 is SEHNR and CDR2 FQNEAQ (reference sequence). DNA of the CDR3: TGTGCCAGCAGCTTCCCCCTACGACAGGGCACAGATATGCAGTATTTT. Its translation is CASSFPLRQGTDMQYF.

The chain uses TRBV6-2 or TRBV6-3 and TRBJ1-1, with 9 bases matching TRBD1. The V segment lost 5 bases and the J segment 8 bases; nucleotides outside the gene matches: 6. Germline CDR1 MNHEY, CDR2 SVGEGT. There are 13 residues in the CDR3. The CDR3 DNA follows: TGTGCCAGCAGTGCCACAGGGGGCTTGGAAGCTTTCTTT. It specifies CASSATGGLEAFF.

On this clonotype: Just one base apart from a much larger clone, this may be a read error. The chain has TRBV28 and TRBJ1-2; no reliable D call. CDR3 length: 13 residues. The germline gives CDR1 MDHEN, CDR2 SYDVKM. CDR3 sequence reads: CTSSFSANYGYTF. In DNA form, the CDR3 reads TGTACCAGCAGTTTCAGCGCTAACTATGGCTACACCTTC.

This clonotype was picked up a small number of times. A clone one base away is much larger, so this may be a read error. V usage is TRBV6-5 and J usage is TRBJ1-6; no clear D. CDR1 is MNHEY and CDR2 is SVGAGI in the germline V gene. V was pared by 2 bases and J by 4 bases, with 6 bases between. This CDR3 spans 14 amino acids. The CDR3 region has the DNA TGTGCCAGCAGTTACGTAGCTTATAATTCACCCCTCCACTTT. This gives the protein CASSYVAYNSPLHF.

On this clonotype: One junction end does not reproduce the germline sequence, and a read error may be involved. This chain links TRBV29-1 with TRBJ2-3; 12 bases line up with TRBD2. This CDR3 has 16 amino acids. CDR1 and CDR2 from the germline V gene are SQVTM and ANQGSEA. The CDR3 bases are TGCAGCGTTGAAACGCCTAGCGGGAGGGCCCTAGATACGCAGTATTTC. It yields the protein CSVETPSGRALDTQYF.

Details on this clonotype: Germline and junction disagree at one end, which may indicate a read error. The chain joins TRBV4-2 to TRBJ2-3; a weak D match, TRBD1 (6 bases). Per germline, CDR1 LGHNA and CDR2 YNFKEQ. CDR3 length equals 14 residues. The CDR3 spells CASSHGQHTDTKYF. In nucleotides, the CDR3 is TGTGCCAGCAGCCATGGACAGCACACAGATACGAAGTATTTT.

The chain employs TRBV4-3 and TRBJ2-3, with 10 positions matching TRBD2. This CDR3 is built from 18 residues. CDR1 and CDR2 (germline): LGHNA, YSLEER. Trimming cost V 0 bases and J 4 bases; bases outside gene matches: 10. The CDR3, as DNA: TGCGCCAGCAGCCAAGATAACTCAGCGGGAGGGTCTTCAGATACGCAGTATTTT. Translating gives CASSQDNSAGGSSDTQYF.

A note on this clonotype: The junction and the germline gene differ at one end; a read error may be behind it. The genes are TRBV4-3 and TRBJ2-3; 9 bases are a match to TRBD1. Germline CDR1 and CDR2: LGHNA and YSLEER. CDR3 length equals 15 residues. The CDR3 nucleotides are TGCGACAGCAGCCAGAGACAGGGGGTAACAGATTCGCAGTATTTT. Residues: CDSSQRQGVTDSQYF.

This clonotype was observed many times. The chain couples TRBV28 to TRBJ2-5; D gene unclear. CDR1 is MDHEN and CDR2 is SYDVKM in the germline V gene. The V end lost 2 bases, the J end lost 3 bases, and 19 bases lay between the germline ends. The length of the CDR3 is 17 residues. CDR3 DNA: TGTGCCAGCAGTTTAGCGTCGGCAGACCAAAGGAAAGAGACCCAGTACTTC. As protein: CASSLASADQRKETQYF.

This chain connects TRBV12-3 or TRBV12-4 to TRBJ2-4; perhaps TRBD2 as D (5 bases). Trimming pared 5 bases from V and 3 bases from J, leaving 14 bases between. CDR3 size: 15 residues. The CDR3 is CASSAIGSGKNIQYF. DNA of the CDR3: TGTGCCAGCAGTGCAATAGGGAGCGGCAAAAACATTCAGTACTTC.

As concerns this clonotype: This CDR3 fails to terminate in the conserved phenylalanine or tryptophan, so it likely reflects a read error. The chain carries TRBV7-9 and TRBJ1-4; D gene unclear. Per the germline V gene, CDR1 is SEHNR and CDR2 is FQNEAQ (reference sequence). This CDR3 spans 14 amino acids. The CDR3 spells CASSRGRANEKLFL. CDR3 in DNA: TGTGCTAGCAGCCGCGGACGGGCTAATGAAAAACTGTTTTTA.

A single count supports this clonotype. The genes are TRBV11-3 and TRBJ2-7; perhaps TRBD2 as D (5 bases). V lost 4 bases and J 4 bases, leaving 14 bases between the germline ends. Germline V gene lookup returns CDR1 SGHNT and CDR2 YENEEA. The CDR3 length is 14 residues. CDR3 sequence (DNA): TGTGCCAGCAGCTCAGATACGGGAACATACGAGCAGTACGTC. The encoded protein is CASSSDTGTYEQYV.

CDR3 region: CASSLGLPSAHEQYF. The CDR3 DNA follows: TGTGCCAGCAGCCTAGGCCTACCGTCGGCACATGAGCAGTACTTC. The V call is TRBV11-2, the J call TRBJ2-7; D not resolved. The CDR3 length is 15 residues. V was trimmed by 5 bases and J by 7 bases, leaving 21 bases between them. Germline V gene lookup returns CDR1 SGHAT and CDR2 FQNNGV.

The V gene is TRBV20-1, the J gene TRBJ2-3, with D perhaps TRBD1 (5 bases). Germline CDR1 reads DFQATT; CDR2 reads SNEGSKA (reference sequence). This CDR3 is 13 amino acids long. Trimming shortened V by 7 bases and J by 6 bases, and 17 bases separated the two germline ends. The CDR3 nucleotides are TGCAGTGATACTGGACATGCAGGGGATACGCAGTATTTT. This sequence encodes CSDTGHAGDTQYF.

On this clonotype: The junction differs from germline at one of its ends, possibly a read error. This rearrangement joins TRBV20-1 to TRBJ1-2, with TRBD1 matching over 11 bases. CDR1 is DFQATT and CDR2 is SNEGSKA in the germline V gene (reference sequence). CDR3 length equals 15 residues. CDR3 nucleotides: TGCAGTGCTAGTTCGGACAGGGGGCGCAACTATGGTTACACCTTC. Translated, it gives CSASSDRGRNYGYTF.

Regarding this clonotype: In this CDR3 the conserved last residue, phenylalanine or tryptophan, is missing, so a read error is likely. The chain employs TRBV12-3 or TRBV12-4 and TRBJ2-3, with 7 positions matching TRBD1. This CDR3 region has 16 residues. The CDR3 spells CACSSTGTGATDTQYY. The CDR3 nucleotides read TGTGCCTGCAGTTCAACCGGAACAGGGGCGACAGATACGCAGTATTAT.

Notes on this clonotype: Relative to the germline gene, one junction end is altered; a read error may explain this. The V and J genes are TRBV28 and TRBJ1-1, with no clear D. The CDR3 extends over 15 amino acids. The V gene's germline CDR1 is MDHEN and CDR2 SYDVKM. The CDR3 sequence: CTSSLLPATYTETFF. The CDR3 DNA follows: TGTACCAGCAGTTTATTGCCTGCTACCTACACCGAAACTTTCTTT.

This clonotype was found once. The conserved closing phenylalanine or tryptophan is absent in this CDR3, likely reflecting a read error. The chain recombines TRBV28 with TRBJ2-3, with D possibly TRBD2 on 5 matching bases. This CDR3 comprises 15 residues. The germline gives CDR1 MDHEN, CDR2 SYDVKM. V was shortened by 9 bases and J by 1 base, with 17 bases between the two germline ends. Here the CDR3 reads CASSPSDSGTDTQYY. The CDR3 DNA reads as TGTGCCAGTAGTCCCTCGGATAGCGGCACAGATACGCAGTATTAT.

About this clonotype itself: The CDR3 end shows no conserved phenylalanine or tryptophan, and so a read error is likely. The chain carries TRBV6-5 and TRBJ2-6; TRBD1 or TRBD2 may be the D gene (5 bases each). From germline, CDR1 is MNHEY and CDR2 SVGAGI. CDR3 length: 15 amino acids. CDR3: CASSYGGGGASVLTL. DNA for the CDR3: TGTGCCAGCAGTTACGGGGGTGGTGGGGCCAGCGTCCTGACTTTA.

Concerning this clonotype: A junction end diverges from the germline sequence, so it may reflect a read error. This chain uses TRBV4-3 with TRBJ2-3, with D perhaps matching TRBD2 (6 bases). The CDR3 has 15 residues. CDR1 LGHNA and CDR2 YSLEER come from the germline V gene. The CDR3 reads CASNNGLTGTDTQYF. The CDR3, as DNA: TGCGCCAGCAACAACGGACTAACGGGCACAGATACACAGTATTTT.

Points on this clonotype: No conserved phenylalanine or tryptophan is present at the end of the CDR3, so a read error is the likely explanation. This chain connects TRBV11-3 to TRBJ2-7; 9 bases align to TRBD1. The junction had 3 bases not matched to a gene; V was cut back by 5 bases and J by 4 bases. The CDR3 totals 13 residues. Germline CDR1 SGHNT, CDR2 YENEEA. CDR3 sequence reads: CASSRDRVYEQYL. CDR3 DNA: TGTGCCAGCAGCCGGGACAGGGTGTACGAGCAGTACCTC.

The rearrangement uses TRBV12-3 or TRBV12-4 and TRBJ1-6; unclear D gene. Trimming stripped 6 bases from V and 10 bases from J, with 19 bases between. The CDR3 loop spans 15 amino acids. The CDR3 DNA reads TGTGCCAGCAGCTCCCGCGGACCCAGAAAGTCACCCCTCCACTTT. It specifies CASSSRGPRKSPLHF.

About this clonotype itself: One junction end disagrees with the germline gene, perhaps due to a read error. J is TRBJ2-7 and V is TRBV28; tentative D call: TRBD2 (6 bases). CDR3 size: 13 residues. The germline CDR1 and CDR2 sequences are MDHEN and SYDVKM. The CDR3 nucleotides are TGTGCCATCAGTTTAGCGGTCGCCTACGAGCAATACTTC. Residues: CAISLAVAYEQYF.